The 20 T cell receptor beta chains reported below all come from one sample, sequenced in a study of untreated major depressive disorder. General study points: CD4+ T cells from depressed patients used TRBV05-01 (Vbeta 5.1) more often than controls.

Antigen specificity for these receptors is unknown. TCRdb keeps only in-frame clones here, not all; method: immunoSEQ multiplex PCR. The data hold approximately 15,000 clones, with around 90% observed a single time. Sequenced: CD4+ T cells from PBMCs. The receptors derive from a young man with major depressive disorder.

The chain links TRBV2 to TRBJ2-7; 8 nucleotides match TRBD2. The CDR3 length is 15 residues. Trimming removed 0 bases from V and 3 bases from J; junction bases left unmatched: 4. The germline gives CDR1 SNHLY, CDR2 FYNNEI. The CDR3 protein is CASSEARTSRYEQYF. CDR3 sequence (DNA): TGTGCCAGCAGTGAAGCGCGGACTAGCCGCTACGAGCAGTACTTC.

This chain uses TRBV19 with TRBJ1-2; 7 bases are a match to TRBD1. With 6 bases clipped from V and 8 bases from J, the junction kept 15 bases outside the gene matches. The CDR3 runs to 15 residues. Looked up from germline, CDR1 is LNHDA and CDR2 is SQIVND (reference sequence). As DNA, the CDR3 is TGTGCCAGTAGCCACAGGACAGGTCTGGAAGCGGGCTACACCTTC. Translation: CASSHRTGLEAGYTF. The full variable domain, rest sourced from reference TRBV19 and TRBJ1-2, is DGGITQSPKYLFRKEGQNVTLSCEQNLNHDAMYWYRQDPGQGLRLIYYSQIVNDFQKGDIAEGYSVSREKKESFPLTVTSAQKNPTAFYLCASSHRTGLEAGYTFGSGTRLTVV.

This clone was found once. The genes are TRBV12-5 and TRBJ2-7; D unresolved. The germline CDR1 and CDR2 sequences are LGHNT and FRNRAP. This CDR3 region has 14 residues. CDR3 nucleotides: TGTGCCCCGTTTGTTGGGCTTACCTCCTACGAGCAGTACTTC. This translates into CAPFVGLTSYEQYF.

The gene calls are TRBV27 and TRBJ2-7; D possibly corresponds to TRBD1 (5 bases). This CDR3 is 15 amino acids long. Trimming removed 6 bases from V and 4 bases from J, with 19 bases in between. Per the germline V gene, CDR1 is MNHEY and CDR2 is SMNVEV (reference sequence). This CDR3 is CASSKYRLGVYEQYF. CDR3 DNA: TGTGCCAGCAGCAAGTACAGGCTTGGAGTATACGAGCAGTACTTC.

On this clone itself: Different DNA sequences within this sample yield the same CDR3. The V call is TRBV29-1, the J call TRBJ2-5; 7 nucleotides line up with TRBD2. The CDR3 consists of 14 residues. Looked up from germline, CDR1 is SQVTM and CDR2 is ANQGSEA. J lost 0 bases, V lost 7 bases, and 8 bases had no gene match. The CDR3 here is CSAPVGGYQETQYF. In DNA, the CDR3 is TGCAGCGCCCCCGTCGGGGGGTACCAAGAGACCCAGTACTTC.

Comment on this clone: The sample has other DNA sequences that encode this CDR3 too. V is TRBV29-1 and J is TRBJ2-2; TRBD1 or TRBD2 may be the D gene (7 bases each). Germline CDR1 SQVTM, CDR2 ANQGSEA. The CDR3 runs to 13 residues. The CDR3 region has the DNA TGCAGTGTTCCAGGGGGGGACACCGGGGAGCTGTTTTTT. Its translation: CSVPGGDTGELFF.

The V gene is TRBV5-3, the J gene TRBJ2-7, with 11 bases lining up with TRBD1. TRBV5-3 is an ORF, and what it does is uncertain. V shed 0 bases, J shed 3 bases, and the junction held 2 bases outside the gene matches. This CDR3 comprises 15 residues. The CDR3 nucleotides are TGTGCCAGAAGCTTGGCCGGGACAGGGGGCTACGAGCAGTACTTC. Translated: CARSLAGTGGYEQYF.

V gene TRBV5-1 combines with J gene TRBJ2-1, with D perhaps TRBD1 or TRBD2 (6 bases each). This CDR3 region has 17 residues. Trimming stripped 4 bases from V and 4 bases from J, with 21 bases between. Per the germline V gene, CDR1 is SGHRS and CDR2 is YFSETQ. CDR3 coding DNA: TGCGCCAGCAGCACCCCGCGGGGTTGGGACAATTACAATGAGCAGTTCTTC. It specifies CASSTPRGWDNYNEQFF.

The V gene is TRBV11-2, the J gene TRBJ1-2; TRBD1 is a possible D gene (5 bases). CDR3 length: 15 amino acids. CDR1 is SGHAT, CDR2 FQNNGV, per germline. Between the trimmed V and J ends, which lost 2 bases and 7 bases, there was a span of 17 bases. This CDR3 is CASSLSRTGLGGYTF. The CDR3 DNA reads TGTGCCAGCAGCTTATCCCGAACAGGACTGGGTGGCTACACCTTC.

This chain connects TRBV27 to TRBJ1-1, with a tentative D call TRBD1 (5 bases). V was cut by 2 bases and J by 4 bases, with 17 bases left in between. Germline CDR1 is MNHEY and CDR2 is SMNVEV (reference sequence). The CDR3 runs to 16 residues. Written as DNA, the CDR3 is TGTGCCAGCAGTTTAGCGGGGGTCGGTAGAATCACTGAAGCTTTCTTT. Translation gives CASSLAGVGRITEAFF.

V and J are TRBV4-1 and TRBJ2-7; 9 bases line up with TRBD1. V shed 5 bases, J shed 4 bases, and the junction held 6 bases outside the gene matches. The CDR3 has 14 amino acids. Per the germline V gene, CDR1 is MGHRA and CDR2 is YSYEKL. The CDR3 DNA follows: TGCGCCAGCAGCAGGCGACAGGGGGGGTACGAGCAGTACTTC. Its translation is CASSRRQGGYEQYF.

CDR3 sequence reads: CASSPAGRGGTEAFF. CDR3 nucleotides: TGCGCCAGCAGCCCGGCGGGCAGGGGGGGCACTGAAGCTTTCTTT. V and J are TRBV5-1 and TRBJ1-1; 7 nucleotides match TRBD1. The germline CDR1 and CDR2 sequences are SGHRS and YFSETQ. The CDR3 covers 15 residues. The V gene end was trimmed by 4 bases and the J gene end by 4 bases; junction bases not matched to a gene: 10. Based on the CDR3 plus reference TRBV5-1 and TRBJ1-1, the full variable domain is KAGVTQTPRYLIKTRGQQVTLSCSPISGHRSVSWYQQTPGQGLQFLFEYFSETQRNKGNFPGRFSGRQFSNSRSEMNVSTLELGDSALYLCASSPAGRGGTEAFFGQGTRLTVV.

This chain joins TRBV15 and TRBJ2-3, with D uncertain. Trimming took 1 base from V and 6 from J, leaving 5 bases between them. The germline V gene encodes CDR1 LNHNV and CDR2 YYDKDF (reference sequence). The CDR3 runs to 12 residues. CDR3 sequence: CATSRVGDTQYF. CDR3 DNA sequence: TGTGCCACCAGCAGAGTCGGGGATACGCAGTATTTT.

The chain couples TRBV9 to TRBJ2-7; D is ambiguous. Germline V gene data show CDR1 as SGDLS and CDR2 as YYNGEE. The CDR3 length is 14 residues. V shed 0 bases and J shed 6 bases, with 13 bases lying between them. The CDR3 loop is CASSVVLSSPEQYF. As DNA, the CDR3 is TGTGCCAGCAGCGTAGTACTGTCGTCCCCCGAGCAGTACTTC.

J is TRBJ2-3 and V is TRBV30; 8 bases fit TRBD2. Germline lookup yields CDR1 GTSNPN and CDR2 SVGIG (reference sequence). The V segment lost 0 bases and the J segment 0 bases; nucleotides outside the gene matches: 2. CDR3 size: 15 residues. CDR3 DNA: TGTGCCTGGAGTGTACGGGGGGGTAGCACAGATACGCAGTATTTT. This encodes CAWSVRGGSTDTQYF.

The chain employs TRBV6-1 and TRBJ2-7; 9 bases are a match to TRBD2. CDR1 MNHNS and CDR2 SASEGT come from the germline V gene. There are 18 residues in the CDR3. J lost 5 bases, V lost 2 bases, and 16 bases had no gene match. CDR3 sequence: CASSERPPGGGEVHEQYF. CDR3 nucleotide sequence: TGTGCCAGCAGTGAAAGGCCCCCGGGCGGGGGGGAGGTACACGAGCAGTACTTC.

The V gene is TRBV30, the J gene TRBJ1-3; no firm D call. The V end lost 0 bases, the J end lost 0 bases, and 3 bases lay between the germline ends. This CDR3 comprises 13 residues. CDR1 and CDR2 from the germline V gene are GTSNPN and SVGIG (reference sequence). The CDR3 is CAWSVTSGNTIYF. In nucleotides, the CDR3 is TGTGCCTGGAGTGTAACCTCTGGAAACACCATATATTTT.

Comment on this clone: Other DNA variants within this sample encode the same CDR3. J is TRBJ1-5 and V is TRBV2, with a tentative D call TRBD1 (6 bases). Germline CDR1 is SNHLY and CDR2 is FYNNEI. The V end was cut by 7 bases, the J end by 3 bases, with 10 bases between. This CDR3 has 13 residues. The CDR3 here is CASKRDNNQPQHF. Written as DNA, the CDR3 is TGTGCCAGCAAAAGGGACAACAATCAGCCCCAGCATTTT.

The chain couples TRBV5-3 to TRBJ1-6; D might be TRBD1 (6 bases). TRBV5-3 is given ORF status, its function remaining uncertain. CDR3 length: 22 amino acids. V was shortened by 2 bases and J by 8 bases, with 35 bases between the two germline ends. CDR3 DNA sequence: TGTGCCAGAAGCTTTGCATACCCCCCGGGGGGCAGGGAGGGATGTATCGATTCACCCCTCCACTTT. Its protein product is CARSFAYPPGGREGCIDSPLHF.

The rearrangement uses TRBV5-1 and TRBJ1-1, with a weak D call TRBD1 (5 bases). The CDR3 contains 14 residues. The V end was cut by 4 bases, the J end by 1 base, with 11 bases between. Germline V gene data show CDR1 as SGHRS and CDR2 as YFSETQ. The CDR3 bases are TGCGCCAGCAGCCGGGACCCCGAGAACACTGAAGCTTTCTTT. This sequence encodes CASSRDPENTEAFF.